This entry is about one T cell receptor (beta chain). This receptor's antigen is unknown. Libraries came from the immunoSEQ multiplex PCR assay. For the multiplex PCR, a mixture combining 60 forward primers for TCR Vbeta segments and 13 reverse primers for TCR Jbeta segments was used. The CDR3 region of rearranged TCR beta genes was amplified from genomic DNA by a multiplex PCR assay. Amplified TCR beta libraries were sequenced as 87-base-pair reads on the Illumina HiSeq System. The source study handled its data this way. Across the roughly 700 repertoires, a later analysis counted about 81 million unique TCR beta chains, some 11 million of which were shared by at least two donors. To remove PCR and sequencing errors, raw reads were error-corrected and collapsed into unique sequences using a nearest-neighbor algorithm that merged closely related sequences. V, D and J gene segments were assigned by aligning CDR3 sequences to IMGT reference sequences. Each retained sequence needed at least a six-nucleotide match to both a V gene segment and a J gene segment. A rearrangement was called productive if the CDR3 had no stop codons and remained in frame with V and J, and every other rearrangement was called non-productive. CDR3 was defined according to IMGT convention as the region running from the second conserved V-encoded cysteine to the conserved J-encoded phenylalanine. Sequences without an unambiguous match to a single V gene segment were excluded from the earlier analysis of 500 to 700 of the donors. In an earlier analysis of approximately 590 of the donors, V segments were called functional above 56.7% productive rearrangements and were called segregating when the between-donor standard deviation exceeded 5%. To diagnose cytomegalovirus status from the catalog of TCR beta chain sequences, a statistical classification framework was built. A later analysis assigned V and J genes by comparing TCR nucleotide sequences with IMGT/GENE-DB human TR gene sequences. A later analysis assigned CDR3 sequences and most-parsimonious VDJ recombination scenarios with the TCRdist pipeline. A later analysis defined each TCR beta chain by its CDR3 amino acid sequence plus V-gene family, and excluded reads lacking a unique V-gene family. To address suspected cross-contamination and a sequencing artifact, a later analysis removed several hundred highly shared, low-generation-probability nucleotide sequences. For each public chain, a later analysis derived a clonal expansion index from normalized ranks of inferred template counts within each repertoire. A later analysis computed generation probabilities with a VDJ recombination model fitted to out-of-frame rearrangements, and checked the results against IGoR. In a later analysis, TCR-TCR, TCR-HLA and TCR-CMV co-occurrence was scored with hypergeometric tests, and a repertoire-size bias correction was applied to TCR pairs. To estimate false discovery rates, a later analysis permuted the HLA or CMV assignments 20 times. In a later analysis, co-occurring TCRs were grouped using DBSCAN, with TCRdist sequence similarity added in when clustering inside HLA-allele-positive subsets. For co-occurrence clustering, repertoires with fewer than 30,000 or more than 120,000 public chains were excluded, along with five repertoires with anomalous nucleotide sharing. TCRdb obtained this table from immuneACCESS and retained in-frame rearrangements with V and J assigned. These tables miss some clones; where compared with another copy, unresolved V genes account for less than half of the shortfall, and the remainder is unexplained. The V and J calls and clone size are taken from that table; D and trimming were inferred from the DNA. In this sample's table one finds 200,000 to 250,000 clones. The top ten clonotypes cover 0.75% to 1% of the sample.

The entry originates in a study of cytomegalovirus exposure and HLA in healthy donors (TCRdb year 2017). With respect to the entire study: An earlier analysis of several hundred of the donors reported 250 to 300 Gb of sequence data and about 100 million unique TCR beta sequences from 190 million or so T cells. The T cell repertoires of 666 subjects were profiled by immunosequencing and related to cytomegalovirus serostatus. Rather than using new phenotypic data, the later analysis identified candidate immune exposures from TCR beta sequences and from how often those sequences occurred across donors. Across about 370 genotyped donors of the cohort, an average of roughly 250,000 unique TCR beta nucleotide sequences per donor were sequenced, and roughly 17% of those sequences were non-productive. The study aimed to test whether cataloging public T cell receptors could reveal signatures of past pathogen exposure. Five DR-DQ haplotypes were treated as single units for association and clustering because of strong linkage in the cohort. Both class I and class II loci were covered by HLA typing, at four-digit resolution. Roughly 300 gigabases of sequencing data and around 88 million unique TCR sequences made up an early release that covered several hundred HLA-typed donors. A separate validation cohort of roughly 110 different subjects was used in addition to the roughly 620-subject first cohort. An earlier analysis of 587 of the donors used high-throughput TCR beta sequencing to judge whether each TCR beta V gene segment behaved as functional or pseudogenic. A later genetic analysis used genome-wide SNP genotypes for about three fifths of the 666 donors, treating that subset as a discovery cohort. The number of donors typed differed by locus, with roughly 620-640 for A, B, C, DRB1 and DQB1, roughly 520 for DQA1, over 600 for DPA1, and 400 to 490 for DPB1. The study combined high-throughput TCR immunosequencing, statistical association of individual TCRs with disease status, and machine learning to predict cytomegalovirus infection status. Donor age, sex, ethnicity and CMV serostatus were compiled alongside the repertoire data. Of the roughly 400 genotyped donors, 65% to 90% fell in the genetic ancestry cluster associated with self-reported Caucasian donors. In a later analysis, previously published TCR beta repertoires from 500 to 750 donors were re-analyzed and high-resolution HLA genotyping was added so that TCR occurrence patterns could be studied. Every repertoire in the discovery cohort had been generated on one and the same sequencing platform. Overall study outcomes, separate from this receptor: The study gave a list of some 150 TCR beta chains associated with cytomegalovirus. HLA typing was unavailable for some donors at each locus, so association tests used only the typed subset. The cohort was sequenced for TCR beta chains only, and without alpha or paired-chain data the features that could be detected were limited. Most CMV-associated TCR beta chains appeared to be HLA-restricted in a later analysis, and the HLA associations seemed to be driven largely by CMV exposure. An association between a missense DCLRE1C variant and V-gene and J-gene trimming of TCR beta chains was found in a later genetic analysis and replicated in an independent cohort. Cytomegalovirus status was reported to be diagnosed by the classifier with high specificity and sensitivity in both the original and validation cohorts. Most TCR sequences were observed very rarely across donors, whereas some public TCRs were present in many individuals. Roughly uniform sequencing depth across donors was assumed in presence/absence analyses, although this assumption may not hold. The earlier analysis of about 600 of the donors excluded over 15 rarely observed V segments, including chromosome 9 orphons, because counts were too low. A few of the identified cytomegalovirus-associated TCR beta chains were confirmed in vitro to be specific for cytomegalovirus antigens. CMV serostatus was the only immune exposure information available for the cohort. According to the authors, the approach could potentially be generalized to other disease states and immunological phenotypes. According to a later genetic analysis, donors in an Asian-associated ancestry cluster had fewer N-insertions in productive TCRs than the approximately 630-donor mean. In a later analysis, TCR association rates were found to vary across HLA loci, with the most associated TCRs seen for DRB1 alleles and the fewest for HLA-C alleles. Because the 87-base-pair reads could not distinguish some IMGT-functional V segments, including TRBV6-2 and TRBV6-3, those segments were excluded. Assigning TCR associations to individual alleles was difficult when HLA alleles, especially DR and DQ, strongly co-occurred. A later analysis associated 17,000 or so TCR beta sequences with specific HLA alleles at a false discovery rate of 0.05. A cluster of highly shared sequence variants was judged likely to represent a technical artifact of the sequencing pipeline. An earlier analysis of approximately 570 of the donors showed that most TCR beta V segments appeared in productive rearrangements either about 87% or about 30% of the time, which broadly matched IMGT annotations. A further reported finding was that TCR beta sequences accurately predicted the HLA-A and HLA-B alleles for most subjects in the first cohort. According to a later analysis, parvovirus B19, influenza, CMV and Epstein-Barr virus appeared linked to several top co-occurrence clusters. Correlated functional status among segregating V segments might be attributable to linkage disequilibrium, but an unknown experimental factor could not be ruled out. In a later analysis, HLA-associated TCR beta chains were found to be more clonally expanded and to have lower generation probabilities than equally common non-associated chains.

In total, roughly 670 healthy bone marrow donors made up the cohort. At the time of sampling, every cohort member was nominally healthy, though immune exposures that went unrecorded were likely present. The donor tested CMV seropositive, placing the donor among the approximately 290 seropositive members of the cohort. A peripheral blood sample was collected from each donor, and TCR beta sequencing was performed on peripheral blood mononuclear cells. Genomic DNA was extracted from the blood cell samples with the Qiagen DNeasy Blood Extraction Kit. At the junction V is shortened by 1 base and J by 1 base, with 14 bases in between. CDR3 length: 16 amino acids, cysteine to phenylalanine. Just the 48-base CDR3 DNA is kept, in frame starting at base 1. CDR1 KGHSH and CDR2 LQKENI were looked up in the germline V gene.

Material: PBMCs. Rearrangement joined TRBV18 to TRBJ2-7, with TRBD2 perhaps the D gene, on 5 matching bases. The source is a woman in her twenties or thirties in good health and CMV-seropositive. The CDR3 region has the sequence CASSPRSAAESYEQYF. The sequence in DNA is TGTGCCAGCTCACCACGCTCCGCAGCGGAGTCCTACGAGCAGTACTTC.